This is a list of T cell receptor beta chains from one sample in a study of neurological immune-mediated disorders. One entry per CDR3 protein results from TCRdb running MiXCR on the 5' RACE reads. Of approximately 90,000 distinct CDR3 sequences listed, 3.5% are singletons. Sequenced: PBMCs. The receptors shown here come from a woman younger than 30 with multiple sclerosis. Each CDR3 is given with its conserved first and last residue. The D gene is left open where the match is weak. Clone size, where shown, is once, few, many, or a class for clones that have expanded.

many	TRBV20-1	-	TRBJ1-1	TGCAGTGCTACTATCCTAGGGACTGAAGCTTTCTTT	CSATILGTEAFF
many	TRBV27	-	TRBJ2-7	TGTGCCAGCGGTTCAAGGAGCTCCTACGAGCAGTACTTC	CASGSRSSYEQYF
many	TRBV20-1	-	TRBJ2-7	TGCAGTGCTAGGGACTGGTACGAGCAGTACTTC	CSARDWYEQYF
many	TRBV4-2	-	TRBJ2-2	TGTGCCAGCAGCCAAGAGCTGGAGATGGGGGAGCTGTTTTTT	CASSQELEMGELFF
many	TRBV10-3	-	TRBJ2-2	TGTGCCATCAGTGAGTCAGGAAAAAAAGGGATACTCCAAGGGGAGCTGTTTTTT	CAISESGKKGILQGELFF
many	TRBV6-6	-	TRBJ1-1	TGTGCCAGCAGTTACTCGACAGTGAACACTGAAGCTTTCTTT	CASSYSTVNTEAFF
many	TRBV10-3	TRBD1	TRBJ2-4	TGTGCCATCAGTGAGTCCCCGGGACAGATAAACATTCAGTACTTC	CAISESPGQINIQYF
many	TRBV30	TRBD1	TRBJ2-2	TGTGCCTGGAGTTTTGGACAGGGGCCCGGGGAGCTGTTTTTT	CAWSFGQGPGELFF
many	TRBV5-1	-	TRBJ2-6	TGCGCCAGCAGCCAACAGGGAATAGGGGCCAACGTCCTGACTTTC	CASSQQGIGANVLTF
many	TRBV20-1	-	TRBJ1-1	TGCAGTGCTGGGACATCCTGGGGCACTGAAGCTTTCTTT	CSAGTSWGTEAFF
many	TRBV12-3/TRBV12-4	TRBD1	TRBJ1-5	TGTGCCAGCACCGGACAGGGGCCTAATCAGCCCCAGCATTTT	CASTGQGPNQPQHF
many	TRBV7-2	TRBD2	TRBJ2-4	TGTGCCAGCAGCTTACGGATAATCGCGGGGGAAAACATTCAGTACTTC	CASSLRIIAGENIQYF
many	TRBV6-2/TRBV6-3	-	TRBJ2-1	TGTGCCAGCAGTTACTCTGGGACCCACGTGCAGTTCTTC	CASSYSGTHVQFF
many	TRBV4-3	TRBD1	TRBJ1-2	TGCGCCAGCAGCCACCCAACCCTCGGACAGGACCGACGGAACTATGGCTACACCTTC	CASSHPTLGQDRRNYGYTF
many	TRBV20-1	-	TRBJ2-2	TGCAGTGCTAGAGGGCGGCCAGGTTCGAACACCGGGGAGCTGTTTTTT	CSARGRPGSNTGELFF
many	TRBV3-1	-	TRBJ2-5	TGTGCCAGCAGCCAAGATCTAGAGACCCAGTACTTC	CASSQDLETQYF
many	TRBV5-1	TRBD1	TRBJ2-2	TGCGCCACCACAGGGGGTGATGCCGGGGAGCTGTTTTTT	CATTGGDAGELFF
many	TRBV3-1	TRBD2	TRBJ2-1	TGTGCCAGCAGCACTAGCGGGATTCCACATTACAATGAGCAGTTCTTC	CASSTSGIPHYNEQFF
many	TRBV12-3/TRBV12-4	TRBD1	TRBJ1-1	TGTGCCAGCAGTAACGACAGGGTCACTGAAGCTTTCTTT	CASSNDRVTEAFF
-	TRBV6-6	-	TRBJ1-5	TGTGCCAGCAGAACAGGGTTTGAGCAGCCCCAGCATTTT	CASRTGFEQPQHF
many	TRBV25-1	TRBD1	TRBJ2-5	TGTGCCAGCAGCACAGGGGCCCAAGAGACCCAGTACTTC	CASSTGAQETQYF
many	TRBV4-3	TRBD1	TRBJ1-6	TGCGCCAGCAGCCAAGAGTACGGGACAGCGGATAATTCACCCCTCCACTTT	CASSQEYGTADNSPLHF
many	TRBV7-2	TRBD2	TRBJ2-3	TGTGCCAGCAGCACCAATAGCGGGGGGGCAGCAGATACGCAGTATTTT	CASSTNSGGAADTQYF
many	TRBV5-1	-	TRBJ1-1	TGCGCCAGCAGCTTAGGAGCGGGGACTGAAGCTTTCTTT	CASSLGAGTEAFF
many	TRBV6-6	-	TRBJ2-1	TGTGCCAGCAGTTACTCCTTAAGCTCCTACAATGAGCAGTTCTTC	CASSYSLSSYNEQFF
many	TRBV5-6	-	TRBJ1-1	TGTGCCAGCAGCTCCGACAGGCCCCCTGAAGCTTTCTTT	CASSSDRPPEAFF
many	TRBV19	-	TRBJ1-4	TGTGCCAGTAGTCCCGTCAGTTTCGGTACCACCTTCTTT	CASSPVSFGTTFF
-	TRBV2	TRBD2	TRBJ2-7	TGTGCCAGCAGTGGGGCGGGAGCCGGCGAGCAGTACTTC	CASSGAGAGEQYF
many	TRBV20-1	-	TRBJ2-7	TGCAGTGCTTGGAGGGCACCTAACTACGAGCAGTACTTC	CSAWRAPNYEQYF
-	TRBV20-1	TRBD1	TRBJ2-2	TGCAGTGCTAGGGCCGAACAGGGGGCCGGGGAGAACACCGGGGAGCTGTTTTTT	CSARAEQGAGENTGELFF
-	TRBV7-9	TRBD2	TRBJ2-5	TGTGCCAGCAGCGCGGGGACTAGCGGGAAGATCGAGACCCAGTACTTC	CASSAGTSGKIETQYF
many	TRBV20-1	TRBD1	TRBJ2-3	TGCAGTGCTAGAACCTGGGACAGGCTTACTTCTAGCACAGATACGCAGTATTTT	CSARTWDRLTSSTDTQYF
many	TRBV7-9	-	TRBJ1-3	TGTGCCAGCAGCTCGACACTCAGCGGAAACACCATATATTTT	CASSSTLSGNTIYF
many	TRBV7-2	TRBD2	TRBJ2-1	TGTGCCAGCTTAGCGGGGGGCGGCAATGAGCAGTTCTTC	CASLAGGGNEQFF
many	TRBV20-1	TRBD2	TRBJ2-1	TGCAGTGCTACGACTAGCGGGAGGGCCAATGAGCAGTTCTTC	CSATTSGRANEQFF
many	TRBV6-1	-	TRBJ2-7	TGTGCCAGCGGTTACGAGCAGTACTTC	CASGYEQYF